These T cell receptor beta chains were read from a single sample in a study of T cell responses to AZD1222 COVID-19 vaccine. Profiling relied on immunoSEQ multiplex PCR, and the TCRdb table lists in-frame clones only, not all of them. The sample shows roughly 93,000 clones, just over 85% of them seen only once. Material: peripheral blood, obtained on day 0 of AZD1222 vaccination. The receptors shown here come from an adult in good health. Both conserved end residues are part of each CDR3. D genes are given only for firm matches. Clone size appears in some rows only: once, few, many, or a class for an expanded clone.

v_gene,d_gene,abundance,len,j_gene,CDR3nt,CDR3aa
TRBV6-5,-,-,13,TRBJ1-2,TGTGCCAGCACCCCGGTGGACGGCTATGGCTACACCTTC,CASTPVDGYGYTF
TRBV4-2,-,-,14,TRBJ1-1,TGTGCCAGCAGCCAAGGGCGGGGGGCCACTGAAGCTTTCTTT,CASSQGRGATEAFF
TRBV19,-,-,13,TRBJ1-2,TGTGCCAGTAGTGGCGGTCTCAACTATGGCTACACCTTC,CASSGGLNYGYTF
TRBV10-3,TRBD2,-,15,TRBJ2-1,TGTGCCATCAGTGATCAAGCGGGGGTATACAATGAGCAGTTCTTC,CAISDQAGVYNEQFF
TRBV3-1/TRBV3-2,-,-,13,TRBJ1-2,TGTGCCAGCAGCCAAGGGACGGTCTATGGCTACACCTTC,CASSQGTVYGYTF
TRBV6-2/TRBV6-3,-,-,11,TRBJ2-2,TGTGCCAGCGGCCACACCGGGGAGCTGTTTTTT,CASGHTGELFF
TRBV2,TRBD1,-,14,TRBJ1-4,TGTGCCAGCAGTACAGGGGAGGGTAATGAAAAACTGTTTTTT,CASSTGEGNEKLFF
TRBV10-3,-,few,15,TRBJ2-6,TGTGCCATCAGTGATGAAGGGTCTGGGGCCAACGTCCTGACTTTC,CAISDEGSGANVLTF
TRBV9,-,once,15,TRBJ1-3,TGTGCCAGCACCCCGGAGGGCAGGTCTGGAAACACCATATATTTT,CASTPEGRSGNTIYF
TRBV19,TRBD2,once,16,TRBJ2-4,TGTGCCAGTAGTATCTCCGGACTAGCGCTGGAAAACATTCAGTACTTC,CASSISGLALENIQYF
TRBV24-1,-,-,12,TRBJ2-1,TGTGCCACCAGTGAGAGAGACAATGAGCAGTTCTTC,CATSERDNEQFF
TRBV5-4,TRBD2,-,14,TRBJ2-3,TGTGCCAGCAGCTCACTAGCGGGCACAGATACGCAGTATTTT,CASSSLAGTDTQYF
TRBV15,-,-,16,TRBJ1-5,TGTGCCACCAGCAGAGTTAACGGGCTGTCCAATCAGCCCCAGCATTTT,CATSRVNGLSNQPQHF
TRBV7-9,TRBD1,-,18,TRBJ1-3,TGTGCCAGCAGCTCCCGTCCGGGACAGTCAAGCTCTGGAAACACCATATATTTT,CASSSRPGQSSSGNTIYF
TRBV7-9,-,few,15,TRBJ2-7,TGTGCCAGCAGCTCCGGCGCGGGACAAACCTACGAGCAGTACTTC,CASSSGAGQTYEQYF
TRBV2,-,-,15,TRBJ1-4,TGTGCCAGCAGTGCAAGATTAGCAACTAATGAAAAACTGTTTTTT,CASSARLATNEKLFF
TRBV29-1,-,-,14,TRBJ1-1,TGCAGCGTTGAAGGGGGAGTTGAAGACACTGAAGCTTTCTTT,CSVEGGVEDTEAFF
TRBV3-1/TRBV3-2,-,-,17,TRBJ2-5,TGTGCCAGCAGCCAAGATCGGGGCGCTGTGAGGGCAGAGACCCAGTACTTC,CASSQDRGAVRAETQYF
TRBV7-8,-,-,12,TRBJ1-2,TGTGCCAGCAGCTTAGATTTTGGGTGGTACACCTTC,CASSLDFGWYTF
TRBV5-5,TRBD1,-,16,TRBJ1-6,TGTGCCAGCAGCTTGGACTCAGGGGGCGGAGGATCACCCCTCCACTTT,CASSLDSGGGGSPLHF
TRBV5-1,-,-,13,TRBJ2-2,TGCGCCACCTGGGACATGAGCGCCGGGGAGCTGTTTTTT,CATWDMSAGELFF
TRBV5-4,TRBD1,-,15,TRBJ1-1,TGTGCCAGCAGCTCCAGACAGGGCCTGAACACTGAAGCTTTCTTT,CASSSRQGLNTEAFF
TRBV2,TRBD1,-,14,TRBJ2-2,TGTGCCAGCAGGACGGGACAGGGGTTCGGGGAGCTGTTTTTT,CASRTGQGFGELFF
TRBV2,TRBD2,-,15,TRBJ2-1,TGTGCCAGCAGTGTTATAGCGGGAGGGTACAATGAGCAGTTCTTC,CASSVIAGGYNEQFF
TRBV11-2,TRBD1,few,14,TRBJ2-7,TGTGCCAGCAGCCCGCAGGGGGCGTTCTACGAGCAGTACTTC,CASSPQGAFYEQYF
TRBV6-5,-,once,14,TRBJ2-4,TGTGCCAGCAGTTACCTGCCGATGGGGAACATTCAGTACTTC,CASSYLPMGNIQYF
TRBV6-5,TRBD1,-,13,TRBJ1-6,TGTGCCAGCAGGGGACAGGGAAATTCACCCCTCCACTTT,CASRGQGNSPLHF
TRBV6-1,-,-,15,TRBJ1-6,TGTGCCAGCAGTGAATTGGCACAGGGTCCCTCACCCCTCCACTTT,CASSELAQGPSPLHF
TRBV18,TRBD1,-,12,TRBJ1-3,TGTGCCAGCTCACCGGGACAGGGGACCATATATTTT,CASSPGQGTIYF
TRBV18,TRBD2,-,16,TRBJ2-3,TGTGCCAGCTCACCTTCCTCAGCGGGGGTACAAGATACGCAGTATTTT,CASSPSSAGVQDTQYF
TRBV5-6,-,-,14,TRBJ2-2,TGTGCCAGCAGCTGGGCAGAAATTACCGGGGAGCTGTTTTTT,CASSWAEITGELFF
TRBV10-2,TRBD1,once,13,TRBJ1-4,TGCGCCAGCAGGGACAGGGTCGGAGAAAAACTGTTTTTT,CASRDRVGEKLFF